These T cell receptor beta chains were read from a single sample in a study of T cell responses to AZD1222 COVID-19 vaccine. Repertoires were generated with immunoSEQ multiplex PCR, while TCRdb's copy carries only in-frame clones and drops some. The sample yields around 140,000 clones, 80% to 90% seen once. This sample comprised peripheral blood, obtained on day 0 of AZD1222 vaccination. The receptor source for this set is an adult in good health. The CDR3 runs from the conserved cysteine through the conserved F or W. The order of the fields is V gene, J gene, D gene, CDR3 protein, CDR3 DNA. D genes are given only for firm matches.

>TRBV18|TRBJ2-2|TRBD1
CASSSDRGRNTGELFF
TGTGCCAGCTCATCCGACAGGGGCAGGAACACCGGGGAGCTGTTTTTT
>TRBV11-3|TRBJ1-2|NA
CASSLGLDSYGYTF
TGTGCCAGCAGCTTAGGTCTGGACTCCTATGGCTACACCTTC
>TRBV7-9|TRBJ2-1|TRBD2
CASSLRDGRPYNEQFF
TGTGCCAGCAGCTTAAGAGACGGGAGGCCCTACAATGAGCAGTTCTTC
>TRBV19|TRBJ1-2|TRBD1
CASNLRQGPINYGYTF
TGTGCCAGTAACCTCAGACAGGGGCCCATTAACTATGGCTACACCTTC
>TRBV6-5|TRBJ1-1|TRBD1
CASRIGTVNTEAFF
TGTGCCAGCAGGATCGGGACAGTGAACACTGAAGCTTTCTTT
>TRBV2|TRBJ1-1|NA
CASSGSIISGTEAFF
TGTGCCAGCAGTGGCTCGATTATAAGTGGCACTGAAGCTTTCTTT
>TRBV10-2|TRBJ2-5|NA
CASSAGGRRRETQYF
TGCGCCAGCAGTGCGGGGGGCAGAAGGAGAGAGACCCAGTACTTC
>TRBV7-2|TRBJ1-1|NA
CASSTSRNTEAFF
TGTGCCAGCAGCACTTCACGAAACACTGAAGCTTTCTTT
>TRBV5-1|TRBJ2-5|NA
CASSHNGRDDTQYF
TGCGCCAGCAGCCACAACGGACGGGACGACACCCAGTACTTC
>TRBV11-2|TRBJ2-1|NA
CASSFTAGLGYEQFF
TGTGCCAGCAGCTTCACAGCGGGCCTGGGATATGAGCAGTTCTTC
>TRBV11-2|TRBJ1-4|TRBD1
CASRAAVGTGASNEKLFF
TGTGCCAGCAGGGCCGCTGTCGGGACAGGGGCCTCGAATGAAAAACTGTTTTTT